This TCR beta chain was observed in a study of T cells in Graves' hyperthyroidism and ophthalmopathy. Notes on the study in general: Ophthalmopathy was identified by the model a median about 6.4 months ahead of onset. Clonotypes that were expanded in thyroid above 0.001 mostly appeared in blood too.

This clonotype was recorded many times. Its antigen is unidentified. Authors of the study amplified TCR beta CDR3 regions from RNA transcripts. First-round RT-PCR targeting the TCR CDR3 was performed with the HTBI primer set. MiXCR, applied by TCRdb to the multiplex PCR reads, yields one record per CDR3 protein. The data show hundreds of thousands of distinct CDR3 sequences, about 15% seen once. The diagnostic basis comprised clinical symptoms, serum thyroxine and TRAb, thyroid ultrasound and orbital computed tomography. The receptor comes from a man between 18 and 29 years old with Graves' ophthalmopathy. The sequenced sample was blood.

As DNA, the CDR3 is TGTGCCAGCAAAAAACAGGGTTTATCCTACAATGAGCAGTTCTTC. It translates to CASKKQGLSYNEQFF. The rearrangement uses TRBV2 and TRBJ2-1; possibly TRBD1 for D (6 bases). V dropped 7 bases and J dropped 1 base, with 14 bases sitting between them. The CDR3 extends over 15 amino acids. Germline lookup yields CDR1 SNHLY and CDR2 FYNNEI.